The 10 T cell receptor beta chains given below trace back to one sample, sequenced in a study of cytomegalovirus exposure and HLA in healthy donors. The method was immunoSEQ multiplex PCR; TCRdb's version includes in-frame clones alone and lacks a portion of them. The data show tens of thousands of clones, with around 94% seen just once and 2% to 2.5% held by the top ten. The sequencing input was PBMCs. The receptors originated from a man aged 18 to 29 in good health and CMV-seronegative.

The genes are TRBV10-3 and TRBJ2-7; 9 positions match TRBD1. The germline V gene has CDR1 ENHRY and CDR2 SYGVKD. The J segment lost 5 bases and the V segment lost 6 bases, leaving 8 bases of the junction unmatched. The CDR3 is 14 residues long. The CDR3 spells CAISSLQGAHEQYF. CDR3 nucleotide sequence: TGTGCCATCAGCTCCCTACAGGGGGCCCACGAGCAGTACTTC.

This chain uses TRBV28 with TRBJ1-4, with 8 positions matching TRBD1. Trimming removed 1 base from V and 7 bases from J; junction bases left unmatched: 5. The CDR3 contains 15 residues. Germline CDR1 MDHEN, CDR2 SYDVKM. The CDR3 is CASSLLQGAGEKLFF. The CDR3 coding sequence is TGTGCCAGCAGTTTATTGCAGGGGGCGGGTGAAAAACTGTTTTTT.

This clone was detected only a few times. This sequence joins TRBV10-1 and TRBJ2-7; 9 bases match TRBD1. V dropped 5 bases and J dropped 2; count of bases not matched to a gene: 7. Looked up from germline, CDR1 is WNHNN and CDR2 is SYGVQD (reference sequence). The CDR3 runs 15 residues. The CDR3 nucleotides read TGCGCCAGCAGTTCTACAGGGGGCGCAACCTACGAGCAGTACTTC. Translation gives CASSSTGGATYEQYF.

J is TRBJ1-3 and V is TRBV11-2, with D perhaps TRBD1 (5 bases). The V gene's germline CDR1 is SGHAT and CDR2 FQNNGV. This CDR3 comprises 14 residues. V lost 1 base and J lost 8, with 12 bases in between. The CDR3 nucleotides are TGTGCCAGCAGCTTAGCTGGGGCGTTGGACACCATATATTTT. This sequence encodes CASSLAGALDTIYF.

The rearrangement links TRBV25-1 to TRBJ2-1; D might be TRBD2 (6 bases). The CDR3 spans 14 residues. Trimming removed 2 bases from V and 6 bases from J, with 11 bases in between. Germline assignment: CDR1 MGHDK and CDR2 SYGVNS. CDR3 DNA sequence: TGTGCCAGCAGTGAAGCGGGGAGCCCCAATGAGCAGTTCTTC. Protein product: CASSEAGSPNEQFF.

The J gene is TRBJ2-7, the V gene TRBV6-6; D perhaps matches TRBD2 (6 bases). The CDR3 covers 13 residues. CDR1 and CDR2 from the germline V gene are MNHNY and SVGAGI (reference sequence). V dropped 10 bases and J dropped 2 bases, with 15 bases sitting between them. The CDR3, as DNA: TGTGCCACTCGGGAGCGGGTGACCTACGAGCAGTACTTC. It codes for CATRERVTYEQYF.

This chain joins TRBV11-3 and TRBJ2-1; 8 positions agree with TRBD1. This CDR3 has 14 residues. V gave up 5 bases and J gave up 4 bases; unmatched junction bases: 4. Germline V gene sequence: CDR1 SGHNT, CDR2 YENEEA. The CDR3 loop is CASSPGGNYNEQFF. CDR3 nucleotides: TGTGCCAGCAGCCCAGGGGGCAATTACAATGAGCAGTTCTTC.

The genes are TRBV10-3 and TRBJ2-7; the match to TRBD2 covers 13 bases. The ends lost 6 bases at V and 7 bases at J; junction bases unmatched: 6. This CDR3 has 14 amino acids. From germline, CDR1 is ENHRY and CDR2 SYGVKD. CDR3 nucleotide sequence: TGTGCCATCAGCCCCGGGACTAGCGGGACTGAGCAGTACTTC. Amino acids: CAISPGTSGTEQYF.

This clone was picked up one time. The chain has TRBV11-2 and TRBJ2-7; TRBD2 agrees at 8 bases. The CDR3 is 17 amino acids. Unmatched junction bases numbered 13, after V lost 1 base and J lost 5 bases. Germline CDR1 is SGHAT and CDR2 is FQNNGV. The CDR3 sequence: CASSLGLPGLASNEQYF. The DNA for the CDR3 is TGTGCCAGCAGCTTAGGGCTCCCAGGACTAGCCTCGAACGAGCAGTACTTC.

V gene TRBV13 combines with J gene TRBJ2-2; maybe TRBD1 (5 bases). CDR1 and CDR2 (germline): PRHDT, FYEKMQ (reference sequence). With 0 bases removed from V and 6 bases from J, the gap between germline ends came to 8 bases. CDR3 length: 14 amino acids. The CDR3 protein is CASSLGGASGELFF. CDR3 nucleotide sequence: TGTGCCAGCAGCTTAGGAGGGGCGTCCGGGGAGCTGTTTTTT.